This is a list of T cell receptor beta chains from one sample in a study of long-term antiretroviral therapy in people with HIV. TCRdb's copy holds only in-frame clones and misses some; the assay was immunoSEQ multiplex PCR. In the table there are about 28,000 clones, approximately 84% of which are singletons. This material consisted of unsorted PBMCs, taken 2 years after starting antiretroviral therapy. These receptors came from a man aged 50-60 years with HIV. The CDR3 runs from the conserved cysteine through the conserved F or W. The D gene is left open where the match is weak. Size values are once, few and many counts, or a class for expanded clones, and some rows have none.

j_gene: TRBJ2-1
d_gene: -
abundance: -
v_gene: TRBV28
CDR3nt: TGTGCCAGCAGTATCAATGGGAGGGGGCTCAATGAGCAGTTCTTC
CDR3aa: CASSINGRGLNEQFF

j_gene: TRBJ1-1
d_gene: -
abundance: -
v_gene: TRBV18
CDR3nt: TGTGCCAGCTCAAGGCAGGGGTTGGACACTGAAGCTTTCTTT
CDR3aa: CASSRQGLDTEAFF

j_gene: TRBJ2-3
d_gene: -
abundance: -
v_gene: TRBV11-3
CDR3nt: TGTGCCAGCAGCTTAGACAGGGCAACCTCAGATACGCAGTATTTT
CDR3aa: CASSLDRATSDTQYF

j_gene: TRBJ2-1
d_gene: TRBD1
abundance: -
v_gene: TRBV14
CDR3nt: TGTGCCAGCAGCACTAGGAGCGGGACAGGGAGGTCCTACAATGAGCAGTTCTTC
CDR3aa: CASSTRSGTGRSYNEQFF

j_gene: TRBJ2-5
d_gene: -
abundance: -
v_gene: TRBV29-1
CDR3nt: TGCAGCCTCAAGGGGGGAATTGAAGCCCCGGAGACCCAGTACTTC
CDR3aa: CSLKGGIEAPETQYF

j_gene: TRBJ1-1
d_gene: -
abundance: -
v_gene: TRBV7-2
CDR3nt: TGTGCCAGCAGCTTCCCTCTCACGGGCGACACTGAAGCTTTCTTT
CDR3aa: CASSFPLTGDTEAFF

j_gene: TRBJ2-5
d_gene: -
abundance: -
v_gene: TRBV5-4
CDR3nt: TGTGCCAGCTCCCCCGAAGAGACGGCAGGGCGAGAGACCCAGTACTTC
CDR3aa: CASSPEETAGRETQYF

j_gene: TRBJ1-1
d_gene: -
abundance: -
v_gene: TRBV5-1
CDR3nt: TGCGCCAGCAGCTTGAAGGGTAACACTGAAGCTTTCTTT
CDR3aa: CASSLKGNTEAFF

j_gene: TRBJ1-2
d_gene: -
abundance: -
v_gene: TRBV11-2
CDR3nt: TGTGCCAGCAGCTTACAGGGGACAAACTATGGCTACACCTTC
CDR3aa: CASSLQGTNYGYTF

j_gene: TRBJ1-2
d_gene: TRBD1
abundance: -
v_gene: TRBV6-1
CDR3nt: TGTGCCAGCAGTGAAGATGCGGGGACAGGGGCTGGCTACACCTTC
CDR3aa: CASSEDAGTGAGYTF

j_gene: TRBJ1-5
d_gene: -
abundance: -
v_gene: TRBV28
CDR3nt: TGTGCCAGCAAGACGGGGGCCGGGGGCAATCAGCCCCAGCATTTT
CDR3aa: CASKTGAGGNQPQHF

j_gene: TRBJ1-2
d_gene: TRBD1
abundance: -
v_gene: TRBV18
CDR3nt: TGTGCCAGCTCACCTCTAGGGACAGGGGGCGATGGCTACACCTTC
CDR3aa: CASSPLGTGGDGYTF

j_gene: TRBJ2-5
d_gene: -
abundance: -
v_gene: TRBV5-6
CDR3nt: TGTGCCAGCAGCATAGAAGAGACCCAGTACTTC
CDR3aa: CASSIEETQYF

j_gene: TRBJ1-2
d_gene: -
abundance: -
v_gene: TRBV4-3
CDR3nt: TGCGCCAGCAGCCATCAGACAGGAGGCTATGGCTACACCTTC
CDR3aa: CASSHQTGGYGYTF

j_gene: TRBJ1-3
d_gene: TRBD1
abundance: -
v_gene: TRBV2
CDR3nt: TGTGCCAGCAGGGTACAGGGGGCGGGAAACACCATATATTTT
CDR3aa: CASRVQGAGNTIYF

j_gene: TRBJ1-6
d_gene: TRBD1
abundance: -
v_gene: TRBV6-1
CDR3nt: TGTGCCAGCAGTGAAGGGACAGGGCTCTCACCCCTCCACTTT
CDR3aa: CASSEGTGLSPLHF

j_gene: TRBJ1-1
d_gene: -
abundance: -
v_gene: TRBV28
CDR3nt: TGTGCCAGCAGTCCTACGGTGGGCTACACTGAAGCTTTCTTT
CDR3aa: CASSPTVGYTEAFF

j_gene: TRBJ2-1
d_gene: TRBD2
abundance: -
v_gene: TRBV7-9
CDR3nt: TGTGCCAGCAGCTTAGGTAGCGGGCACAATGAGCAGTTCTTC
CDR3aa: CASSLGSGHNEQFF

j_gene: TRBJ2-7
d_gene: -
abundance: few
v_gene: TRBV6-5
CDR3nt: TGTGCCAGCAGTGCAGGGGGAGGACGGTACGAGCAGTACTTC
CDR3aa: CASSAGGGRYEQYF

j_gene: TRBJ1-6
d_gene: TRBD1
abundance: few
v_gene: TRBV7-2
CDR3nt: TGTGCCAGCAGCTCCAACAGGGGTCCAAATTCACCCCTCCACTTT
CDR3aa: CASSSNRGPNSPLHF

j_gene: TRBJ1-1
d_gene: -
abundance: once
v_gene: TRBV18
CDR3nt: TGTGCCAGCTCACCTGAAGGGGAGGAGAGGACTGAAGCTTTCTTT
CDR3aa: CASSPEGEERTEAFF

j_gene: TRBJ1-1
d_gene: -
abundance: -
v_gene: TRBV11-2
CDR3nt: TGTGCCAGCAGCCCCGATTTTGGGGGAGCTTTCTTT
CDR3aa: CASSPDFGGAFF

j_gene: TRBJ2-1
d_gene: -
abundance: -
v_gene: TRBV5-6
CDR3nt: TGTGCCAGCAGCTTTCGCCAAGGGTCTCAGTTCTTC
CDR3aa: CASSFRQGSQFF

j_gene: TRBJ2-5
d_gene: TRBD1
abundance: -
v_gene: TRBV4-3
CDR3nt: TGCGCCAGCAGCCCAGCCTGGGACAGTTGGCAGACCCAGTACTTC
CDR3aa: CASSPAWDSWQTQYF

j_gene: TRBJ2-7
d_gene: TRBD1
abundance: -
v_gene: TRBV6-5
CDR3nt: TGTGCCAGCAGTCCCCCCGGGACAGGCTACGAGCAGTACTTC
CDR3aa: CASSPPGTGYEQYF

j_gene: TRBJ1-5
d_gene: -
abundance: -
v_gene: TRBV5-8
CDR3nt: TGTGCCAGCAGTACGCATAGCAATCAGCCCCAGCATTTT
CDR3aa: CASSTHSNQPQHF

j_gene: TRBJ2-7
d_gene: -
abundance: -
v_gene: TRBV28
CDR3nt: TGTGCCAGCAGTTTAACGGGGAGGAACGAGCAGTACTTC
CDR3aa: CASSLTGRNEQYF

j_gene: TRBJ1-2
d_gene: TRBD1
abundance: -
v_gene: TRBV18
CDR3nt: TGTGCCAGCTCAAGGACAGGGAGTGCTAACTATGGCTACACCTTC
CDR3aa: CASSRTGSANYGYTF

j_gene: TRBJ1-1
d_gene: -
abundance: few
v_gene: TRBV28
CDR3nt: TGTGCCAGCCTCACGGGGCCCTTCGCTTACACTGAAGCTTTCTTT
CDR3aa: CASLTGPFAYTEAFF

j_gene: TRBJ1-5
d_gene: -
abundance: -
v_gene: TRBV6-6
CDR3nt: TGTGCCAGCCGGGCTAGCAATCAGCCCCAGCATTTT
CDR3aa: CASRASNQPQHF

j_gene: TRBJ2-1
d_gene: -
abundance: -
v_gene: TRBV7-9
CDR3nt: TGTGCCAGCAGCTCATGGGCCAACAATGAGCAGTTCTTC
CDR3aa: CASSSWANNEQFF

j_gene: TRBJ2-1
d_gene: -
abundance: -
v_gene: TRBV9
CDR3nt: TGTGCCAGCAGCGAGGCCCCGGCCCCTCCCTTCAGCGAGCAGTTCTTC
CDR3aa: CASSEAPAPPFSEQFF

j_gene: TRBJ2-5
d_gene: TRBD1
abundance: -
v_gene: TRBV19
CDR3nt: TGTGCCAGTAGTGGGCCTGACAGGGAAGAGACCCAGTACTTC
CDR3aa: CASSGPDREETQYF

j_gene: TRBJ1-1
d_gene: -
abundance: -
v_gene: TRBV7-9
CDR3nt: TGTGCCAGCAGCTCCAGCGGGGTGAGGGTTGAAGCTTTCTTT
CDR3aa: CASSSSGVRVEAFF

j_gene: TRBJ2-7
d_gene: TRBD2
abundance: -
v_gene: TRBV7-6
CDR3nt: TGTGCCAGCAGCTTAGTCCCCTTGGGCGGGAGTGTCGACGAGCAGTACTTC
CDR3aa: CASSLVPLGGSVDEQYF

j_gene: TRBJ2-7
d_gene: TRBD2
abundance: -
v_gene: TRBV19
CDR3nt: TGTGCCAGTAGTATGAGGCGGGAGGGCTCCTACGAGCAGTACTTC
CDR3aa: CASSMRREGSYEQYF

j_gene: TRBJ2-1
d_gene: TRBD2
abundance: once
v_gene: TRBV7-2
CDR3nt: TGTGCCAGCAGCTTAGTAGCGGGAGACCCTGGTGAGCAGTTCTTC
CDR3aa: CASSLVAGDPGEQFF

j_gene: TRBJ2-1
d_gene: -
abundance: -
v_gene: TRBV10-3
CDR3nt: TGTGCCATCAGTCCGGGACACTTATACAATGAGCAGTTCTTC
CDR3aa: CAISPGHLYNEQFF

j_gene: TRBJ1-4
d_gene: TRBD1
abundance: -
v_gene: TRBV28
CDR3nt: TGTGCCAGCAGATTACAGGGGGGTAATGAAAAACTGTTTTTT
CDR3aa: CASRLQGGNEKLFF

j_gene: TRBJ2-1
d_gene: -
abundance: -
v_gene: TRBV11-2
CDR3nt: TGTGCCAGCAGCACCAGGGGTGATGAGCAGTTCTTC
CDR3aa: CASSTRGDEQFF

j_gene: TRBJ1-2
d_gene: -
abundance: -
v_gene: TRBV14
CDR3nt: TGTGCCAGCAGCCACAGCTCTAACTATGGCTACACCTTC
CDR3aa: CASSHSSNYGYTF

j_gene: TRBJ2-3
d_gene: -
abundance: once
v_gene: TRBV19
CDR3nt: TGTGCCAGTAGTGGCCGGTTCCAGACAGATACGCAGTATTTT
CDR3aa: CASSGRFQTDTQYF

j_gene: TRBJ2-2
d_gene: -
abundance: -
v_gene: TRBV11-3
CDR3nt: TGTGCCAGCAGAAGAGGCAGAAACACCGGGGAGCTGTTTTTT
CDR3aa: CASRRGRNTGELFF

j_gene: TRBJ2-7
d_gene: TRBD1
abundance: few
v_gene: TRBV4-1
CDR3nt: TGCGCCAGCAGCCAAGGGATGACAGGGGTCTACGAGCAGTACTTC
CDR3aa: CASSQGMTGVYEQYF

j_gene: TRBJ2-5
d_gene: -
abundance: -
v_gene: TRBV5-5
CDR3nt: TGTGCCAGCAGCCGAGGAGATTACCAAGAGACCCAGTACTTC
CDR3aa: CASSRGDYQETQYF

j_gene: TRBJ2-7
d_gene: -
abundance: -
v_gene: TRBV6-1
CDR3nt: TGTGCCAGCAGTGAAAGCCAGGGCTTCTACGAGCAGTACTTC
CDR3aa: CASSESQGFYEQYF

j_gene: TRBJ2-1
d_gene: -
abundance: -
v_gene: TRBV20-1
CDR3nt: TGCAGTGGCCTTACCTGGAATGAGCAGTTCTTC
CDR3aa: CSGLTWNEQFF

j_gene: TRBJ2-1
d_gene: -
abundance: -
v_gene: TRBV7-7
CDR3nt: TGTGCTAGCAGCCCTGACAGGAGCTCCTACAATGAGCAGTTCTTC
CDR3aa: CASSPDRSSYNEQFF

j_gene: TRBJ2-6
d_gene: -
abundance: -
v_gene: TRBV18
CDR3nt: TGTGCCAGCTCACGAGGACCGGGGGCTGGGGCCAACGTCCTGACTTTC
CDR3aa: CASSRGPGAGANVLTF

j_gene: TRBJ2-7
d_gene: -
abundance: once
v_gene: TRBV11-3
CDR3nt: TGTGCCAGCAGCTTAGATTATCCGGGGCCCTACGAGCAGTACTTC
CDR3aa: CASSLDYPGPYEQYF

j_gene: TRBJ1-1
d_gene: TRBD1
abundance: -
v_gene: TRBV27
CDR3nt: TGTGCCAGCAGTTGGGGCCAGGGGGACACTGAAGCTTTCTTT
CDR3aa: CASSWGQGDTEAFF

j_gene: TRBJ1-1
d_gene: -
abundance: -
v_gene: TRBV9
CDR3nt: TGTGCCAGCAGCGTAGGAGGGGGATACGCTGAAGCTTTCTTT
CDR3aa: CASSVGGGYAEAFF

j_gene: TRBJ2-7
d_gene: -
abundance: -
v_gene: TRBV30
CDR3nt: TGTGCCTGGAGTTCACTCTACGAGCAGTACTTC
CDR3aa: CAWSSLYEQYF

j_gene: TRBJ1-5
d_gene: -
abundance: -
v_gene: TRBV6-5
CDR3nt: TGTGCCAGCAGTTACAGTTGGGTAGGAAATCAGCCCCAGCATTTT
CDR3aa: CASSYSWVGNQPQHF

j_gene: TRBJ1-1
d_gene: -
abundance: -
v_gene: TRBV18
CDR3nt: TGTGCCAGCTCACCAGAGTCGGCAGCTGAAGCTTTCTTT
CDR3aa: CASSPESAAEAFF

j_gene: TRBJ1-2
d_gene: -
abundance: -
v_gene: TRBV5-1
CDR3nt: TGCGCCAGCAGCCTTGACGGTTTTGGTTATGGCTACACCTTC
CDR3aa: CASSLDGFGYGYTF

j_gene: TRBJ2-7
d_gene: TRBD2
abundance: -
v_gene: TRBV11-2
CDR3nt: TGTGCCAGCAGCAGAACTAGCGGGAGGGCCCACGAGCAGTACTTC
CDR3aa: CASSRTSGRAHEQYF

j_gene: TRBJ1-1
d_gene: -
abundance: -
v_gene: TRBV4-3
CDR3nt: TGCGCCAGCAGCCAAGAATTCCAGGAGAGCTCTGAAGCTTTCTTT
CDR3aa: CASSQEFQESSEAFF

j_gene: TRBJ1-2
d_gene: -
abundance: once
v_gene: TRBV30
CDR3nt: TGTGCCTGGAACCTTCAGGGTGGCTACACCTTC
CDR3aa: CAWNLQGGYTF